The 27 T cell receptor beta chains reported below all come from one sample, sequenced in a study of read filtering for tumor transcriptome and immune sequencing. This library used roughly 430 ng RNA and molecular barcoded adaptors spanning alpha/delta and beta/gamma chains. TCRdb recomputed calls from the reads with MiXCR, one row per CDR3 protein. The repertoire holds more than 45,000 distinct CDR3 sequences, with around a fifth as singletons. The sequenced sample consisted of a population of CD138-negative cells sorted from bone marrow. Every receptor here comes from a donor aged 40 or older with multiple myeloma.

In this sample, this clonotype turned up a few times. The chain employs TRBV3-1 and TRBJ2-3; 8 bases map to TRBD2. The CDR3 consists of 15 residues. The germline V gene encodes CDR1 LGHDT and CDR2 YNNKEL (reference sequence). V lost 4 bases to trimming and J lost 6 bases; unmatched junction nucleotides: 9. CDR3 sequence (DNA): TGTGCCAGCAGCCCCAGACTAGCGAGAGCCGATACGCAGTATTTT. Its protein product is CASSPRLARADTQYF.

This clonotype was seen at least ten times. As DNA, the CDR3 is TGTGCCAGTAGTATGGGCCGGAGAAGTGGAGGCGAGCAGTACTTC. Protein: CASSMGRRSGGEQYF. The chain links TRBV19 to TRBJ2-7; D perhaps matches TRBD2 (5 bases). The CDR3 spans 15 residues. Germline V gene data show CDR1 as LNHDA and CDR2 as SQIVND (reference sequence). V shed 3 bases and J shed 6 bases, with 18 bases lying between them.

This clonotype was recorded at least ten times. The gene calls are TRBV6-2 or TRBV6-3 and TRBJ2-2, with D possibly being TRBD1 or TRBD2 (5 bases each). From germline, CDR1 is MNHEY and CDR2 SVGEGT. V gave up 7 bases and J gave up 0 bases, with 12 bases separating them. This CDR3 comprises 15 residues. The chain's CDR3 is CASMGEPANTGELFF. The DNA of the CDR3 is TGTGCCAGCATGGGGGAGCCCGCGAACACCGGGGAGCTGTTTTTT.

This clonotype was counted ten times or more. The chain is built from TRBV4-2 and TRBJ2-7; possible D gene TRBD2, 6 bases. CDR1 and CDR2 (germline): LGHNA, YNFKEQ. This CDR3 region has 18 residues. The germline V and J ends were trimmed by 0 bases and 3 bases, with 21 bases remaining between them. CDR3 sequence (DNA): TGTGCCAGCAGCCAAGATCTCAGGAGGGGACTCACCATCTACGAGCAGTACTTC. It encodes CASSQDLRRGLTIYEQYF.

There are many counts of this clonotype. The chain has TRBV20-1 and TRBJ2-1; 9 nucleotides match TRBD2. V lost 1 base to trimming and J lost 4 bases; unmatched junction nucleotides: 5. Germline CDR1 DFQATT, CDR2 SNEGSKA (reference sequence). The CDR3 has 15 residues. The CDR3 nucleotides read TGCAGTGCTAGAGGGGGGACTAGCAGTTACAATGAGCAGTTCTTC. Translating gives CSARGGTSSYNEQFF.

This clonotype was recorded at least ten times. The junction shows a germline mismatch at one end, possibly a read error. The chain carries TRBV19 and TRBJ1-2, with TRBD1 as a possible D gene (5 bases). This CDR3 is 11 amino acids long. Germline CDR1 reads LNHDA; CDR2 reads SQIVND (reference sequence). The CDR3 DNA sequence: TGTGCCATTGGACGTCCGGGGCCGTCCCTCTTC. Residues: CAIGRPGPSLF.

This clonotype was observed many times. For the CDR3, the DNA is TGTGCCAGCAGCCCCCCTATCGGGGGTGAGCAGTTCTTC. It is translated as CASSPPIGGEQFF. The chain uses TRBV7-6 and TRBJ2-1, with TRBD2 as a possible D gene (6 bases). This CDR3 spans 13 amino acids. Germline assignment: CDR1 SGHVS and CDR2 FNYEAQ. The V end was cut by 5 bases, the J end by 9 bases, with 14 bases between.

This clonotype has at least ten counts. The rearrangement uses TRBV5-1 and TRBJ2-5, with TRBD2 as a possible D gene (6 bases). The V gene's germline CDR1 is SGHRS and CDR2 YFSETQ. This CDR3 has 15 residues. V was trimmed by 0 bases and J by 4 bases, leaving 13 bases between them. The CDR3 loop reads CASSLDSLGGETQYF. DNA of the CDR3: TGCGCCAGCAGCTTGGATAGCCTCGGGGGAGAGACCCAGTACTTC.

The rearrangement links TRBV12-3 or TRBV12-4 to TRBJ2-3; a weak D match, TRBD1 (5 bases). The CDR3 has 15 residues. V lost 2 bases to trimming and J lost 1 base, with 10 bases between them. CDR3 DNA sequence: TGTGCCAGCAGTTTACCCACAGGTCGCACAGATACGCAGTATTTT. Encoded protein: CASSLPTGRTDTQYF.

At least ten counts were recorded for this clonotype. The chain is built from TRBV20-1 and TRBJ1-5, with D perhaps matching TRBD1 (5 bases). Trimming cost V 3 bases and J 4 bases, with 7 bases left between them. Germline V CDR1 and CDR2: DFQATT, SNEGSKA (reference sequence). This CDR3 has 12 residues. The CDR3 reads CSARSGNQPQHF. For the CDR3, the DNA is TGCAGTGCTAGGTCAGGGAATCAGCCCCAGCATTTT.

This clonotype was recorded a few times. The rearrangement uses TRBV24-1 and TRBJ2-5; 8 bases agree with TRBD1. Per germline, CDR1 KGHDR and CDR2 SFDVKD. The CDR3 covers 15 residues. The V segment lost 5 bases and the J segment 4 bases; nucleotides outside the gene matches: 8. Written as DNA, the CDR3 is TGTGCCACCAGTGCGGGTGGACAGGGAGGAGAGACCCAGTACTTC. Translated: CATSAGGQGGETQYF.

In its sample, this clonotype ranks as medium-sized. The chain carries TRBV28 and TRBJ2-2; 9 bases map to TRBD2. The CDR3 runs 14 residues. V shed 6 bases and J 6 bases; nucleotides not matched to a gene: 5. In germline, CDR1 is MDHEN, CDR2 SYDVKM. This CDR3 is CASSRTSASGELFF. In DNA form, the CDR3 reads TGTGCCAGCAGCCGGACTAGCGCGTCCGGGGAGCTGTTTTTT.

This clonotype was recorded many times. The chain joins TRBV29-1 to TRBJ2-5; D perhaps matches TRBD2 (6 bases). CDR1 is SQVTM and CDR2 is ANQGSEA in the germline V gene. This CDR3 is 13 amino acids long. The V end lost 4 bases, the J end lost 1 base, and 10 bases lay between the germline ends. CDR3 sequence (DNA): TGCAGCGTTGCAGGGACTCCCCAAGAGACCCAGTACTTC. This sequence encodes CSVAGTPQETQYF.

The chain is built from TRBV7-8 and TRBJ2-2; tentative D call: TRBD2 (5 bases). CDR1 and CDR2 (germline): SGHVS, FQNEAQ. This CDR3 has 18 amino acids. V shed 2 bases and J shed 0 bases, with 16 bases lying between them. CDR3 region: CASSLRGLDFANTGELFF. CDR3 sequence (DNA): TGTGCCAGCAGCTTACGCGGACTCGATTTCGCGAACACCGGGGAGCTGTTTTTT.

This clonotype was detected many times. The chain is built from TRBV7-2 and TRBJ2-3, with 8 bases lining up with TRBD2. The CDR3 contains 16 residues. V trimming: 5 bases; J trimming: 5 bases; junction bases outside the gene matches: 12. Germline CDR1 reads SGHTA; CDR2 reads FQGNSA. CDR3 protein: CASSPRGSGRKDTQYF. CDR3 nucleotide sequence: TGTGCCAGCAGCCCCCGTGGGAGCGGGAGAAAAGATACGCAGTATTTT.

This clonotype was detected ten times or more. The chain combines TRBV20-1 with TRBJ2-3; D ambiguous. CDR3 length equals 14 residues. Trimming cost V 0 bases and J 4 bases, with 11 bases left between them. The germline CDR1 and CDR2 sequences are DFQATT and SNEGSKA (reference sequence). CDR3 DNA sequence: TGCAGTGCTAGAGATGGAGTTGGGTCAGATACGCAGTATTTT. Its protein product is CSARDGVGSDTQYF.

The chain joins TRBV20-1 to TRBJ1-1; no definite D call. The CDR3 totals 14 residues. Germline CDR1 is DFQATT and CDR2 is SNEGSKA (reference sequence). V was shortened by 6 bases and J by 2 bases, with 16 bases between the two germline ends. CDR3: CSALSYGPNTEAFF. The CDR3 bases are TGCAGTGCCTTAAGTTACGGACCTAACACTGAAGCTTTCTTT.

This clonotype was detected ten times or more. J is TRBJ1-5 and V is TRBV29-1; perhaps TRBD1 as D (5 bases). This CDR3 comprises 12 residues. The V and J ends lost 6 bases and 5 bases respectively, with 11 bases between them. From germline, CDR1 is SQVTM and CDR2 ANQGSEA. The CDR3 DNA is TGCAGCGTCAAGGGGTCTGATCAGCCCCAGCATTTT. Protein product: CSVKGSDQPQHF.

V gene TRBV5-1 combines with J gene TRBJ1-3; maybe TRBD1 (5 bases). The CDR3 covers 17 residues. Germline V lookup: CDR1 SGHRS, CDR2 YFSETQ. The V end lost 0 bases, the J end lost 0 bases, and 13 bases lay between the germline ends. This CDR3 reads CASSLGIDRSSGNTIYF. CDR3 in DNA: TGCGCCAGCAGCTTGGGGATTGACAGAAGCTCTGGAAACACCATATATTTT.

On this clonotype: This may stem from a read error, because a much larger clone lies one nucleotide away. The V gene is TRBV6-2 or TRBV6-3, the J gene TRBJ1-1, with D unresolved. This CDR3 comprises 14 residues. CDR1 and CDR2 from the germline V gene are MNHEY and SVGEGT. As DNA, the CDR3 is TGTGCCTGCAGTTACTCGACCGGGAGTACTGAAGCTTTCTTT. Translation: CACSYSTGSTEAFF.

This clonotype was picked up many times. CDR3 DNA: TGTGCCAGCAGCGTATTGGGGGAGGGGAACACCGGGGAGCTGTTTTTT. It encodes CASSVLGEGNTGELFF. J is TRBJ2-2 and V is TRBV9; 7 bases line up with TRBD2. V was pared by 1 base and J by 1 base, with 4 bases of the junction left unmatched. Per germline, CDR1 SGDLS and CDR2 YYNGEE. The CDR3 runs to 16 residues.

This clonotype was observed many times. The genes are TRBV5-4 and TRBJ2-5; no clear D gene. Trimming pared 0 bases from V and 2 bases from J, leaving 8 bases between. The germline V gene encodes CDR1 SGHNT and CDR2 YYREEE (reference sequence). This CDR3 has 14 residues. The CDR3 region has the DNA TGTGCCAGCAGCTTGGGAGTGGAGCAAGAGACCCAGTACTTC. Encoded protein: CASSLGVEQETQYF.

Ten or more counts support this clonotype. The gene calls are TRBV11-2 and TRBJ2-4; D may be TRBD2 (6 bases). This CDR3 region has 14 residues. The V end was cut by 2 bases, the J end by 11 bases, with 16 bases between. From germline, CDR1 is SGHAT and CDR2 FQNNGV. The CDR3 sequence is CASSLNQGRGFQYF. The CDR3 region has the DNA TGTGCCAGCAGCTTAAATCAGGGCCGGGGGTTTCAGTACTTC. Complete variable domain (other parts from reference TRBV11-2 and TRBJ2-4): EAGVAQSPRYKIIEKRQSVAFWCNPISGHATLYWYQQILGQGPKLLIQFQNNGVVDDSQLPKDRFSAERLKGVDSTLKIQPAKLEDSAVYLCASSLNQGRGFQYFGAGTRLSVL.

Ten or more counts support this clonotype. The chain combines TRBV29-1 with TRBJ1-3; D is perhaps TRBD1 (6 bases). The germline V gene has CDR1 SQVTM and CDR2 ANQGSEA. V shed 7 bases and J shed 4 bases, with 11 bases lying between them. This CDR3 contains 12 residues. For the CDR3, the DNA is TGCAGCGCGGGGGCGCCAGGAAACACCATATATTTT. Translation: CSAGAPGNTIYF.

This clonotype showed up many times. The chain joins TRBV2 to TRBJ2-1; 10 nucleotides match TRBD1. Germline V lookup: CDR1 SNHLY, CDR2 FYNNEI. With 6 bases clipped from V and 6 bases from J, the junction kept 8 bases outside the gene matches. CDR3 size: 15 residues. In DNA, the CDR3 is TGTGCCAGCAGCAAAAGGACAGGGGGTCGCAATGAGCAGTTCTTC. It translates to CASSKRTGGRNEQFF.

This clonotype was picked up many times. V gene TRBV19 combines with J gene TRBJ2-7; D is perhaps TRBD1 (6 bases). Germline-derived CDR1 and CDR2 are LNHDA and SQIVND (reference sequence). The CDR3 loop spans 14 amino acids. V lost 4 bases and J 2 bases, leaving 12 bases between the germline ends. In nucleotides, the CDR3 is TGTGCCAGTAGTAGGTTTGAGGGGGCCTACGAGCAGTACTTC. It translates to CASSRFEGAYEQYF.

This clonotype was counted a few times. The V call is TRBV7-2, the J call TRBJ2-7, with a possible D match to TRBD2 (7 bases). The germline V gene encodes CDR1 SGHTA and CDR2 FQGNSA. The V end lost 5 bases, the J end lost 6 bases, and 17 bases lay between the germline ends. The CDR3 covers 14 residues. CDR3 protein: CASSPGGARVEQYF. In DNA, the CDR3 is TGTGCCAGCAGCCCTGGGGGGGCGCGAGTCGAGCAGTACTTC. Full variable domain (missing parts from reference TRBV7-2 and TRBJ2-7): GAGVSQSPSNKVTEKGKDVELRCDPISGHTALYWYRQSLGQGLEFLIYFQGNSAPDKSGLPSDRFSAERTGGSVSTLTIQRTQQEDSAVYLCASSPGGARVEQYFGPGTRLTVT.